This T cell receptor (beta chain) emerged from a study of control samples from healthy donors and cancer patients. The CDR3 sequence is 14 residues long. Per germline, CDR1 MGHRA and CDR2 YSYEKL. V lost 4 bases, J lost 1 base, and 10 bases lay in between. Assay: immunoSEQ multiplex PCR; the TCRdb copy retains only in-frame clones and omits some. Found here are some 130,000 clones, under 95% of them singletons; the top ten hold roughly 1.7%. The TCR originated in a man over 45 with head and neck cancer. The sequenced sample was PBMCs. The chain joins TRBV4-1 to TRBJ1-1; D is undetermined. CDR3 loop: CASSPLYWNTEAFF. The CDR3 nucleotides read TGCGCCAGCAGCCCTCTCTATTGGAACACTGAAGCTTTCTTT.